Below, 4 T cell receptor beta chains from the same sample are listed, as sequenced in a study of T cell repertoires in cytomegalovirus infection. TCRdb analysed the reads with MiXCR anew, one entry per CDR3 protein. The sample contains some 560,000 distinct CDR3 sequences, 40% of which appear only once. The antigens for these receptors are not known. Sequences were derived from cultured PBMCs, sampled from culture after CMV antigen stimulation. All receptors derive from a human donor in good health (CMV status not recorded). Some clones in this sample may be carry-over from other donors' samples.

This clonotype was counted at least ten times. The J gene is TRBJ1-1, the V gene TRBV7-2, with D uncertain. The germline V gene encodes CDR1 SGHTA and CDR2 FQGNSA. The CDR3 extends over 15 amino acids. V was cut by 5 bases and J by 3 bases, with 16 bases left in between. CDR3 coding DNA: TGTGCCAGCAGCCCCACGAGGTTGTGGGACACTGAAGCTTTCTTT. As protein: CASSPTRLWDTEAFF.

This clonotype was seen repeatedly, ten times or more. Compared with germline, one end of the junction differs, possibly owing to a read error. The V call is TRBV7-2, the J call TRBJ2-4; D unclear. CDR1 and CDR2 (germline): SGHTA, FQGNSA. The CDR3 is 18 residues long. The CDR3 nucleotides are TGTGCCAGCAGCTTAAGGGCCCCCAGCCCCACTGGCAAAAACATTCAGCACTTC. Protein: CASSLRAPSPTGKNIQHF.

The V call is TRBV5-8, the J call TRBJ2-1, with D unclear. The CDR3 sequence is 15 residues long. Germline assignment: CDR1 SGHTS and CDR2 YDEGEE. Trimming left V 0 bases short and J 3 bases short, with 10 bases between. CDR3 protein: CASSLESGYYNEQFF. CDR3 coding DNA: TGTGCCAGCAGCTTGGAATCCGGGTACTACAATGAGCAGTTCTTC.

This clonotype was detected a few times. The J gene is TRBJ1-1, the V gene TRBV6-1; no reliable D call. Germline V CDR1 and CDR2: MNHNS, SASEGT. The CDR3 contains 12 residues. V lost 7 bases to trimming and J lost 7 bases, with 13 bases between them. CDR3 in DNA: TGTGCCAGCATCGGAGCTTCCTTTGAAGCTTTCTTT. It yields the protein CASIGASFEAFF.